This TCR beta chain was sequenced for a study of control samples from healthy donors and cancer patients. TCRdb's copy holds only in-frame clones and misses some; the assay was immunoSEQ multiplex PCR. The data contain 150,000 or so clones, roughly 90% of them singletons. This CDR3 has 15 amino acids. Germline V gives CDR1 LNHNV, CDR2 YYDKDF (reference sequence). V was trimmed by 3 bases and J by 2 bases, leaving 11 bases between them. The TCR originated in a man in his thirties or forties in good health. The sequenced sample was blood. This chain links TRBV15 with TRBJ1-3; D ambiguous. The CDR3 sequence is CATSRAGMAGNTIYF. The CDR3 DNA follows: TGTGCCACCAGCAGGGCGGGAATGGCTGGAAACACCATATATTTT.